This T cell receptor (beta chain) was captured by sequencing in a study of CD8 T cells in Susac syndrome. General study findings and limits: By the study's own acknowledgment, its TCR sequencing and HLA analysis included relatively few individuals.

High-throughput TCR beta sequencing covered peripheral CD8+ and CD4+ T cells. FACS enriched CD8+ TEMRA cells, while bulk CD8+ and CD4+ were negatively isolated. This clonotype was seen just once. Its specificity is unknown. Random hexamers were used to reverse transcribe roughly 0.5 to 1 ug of RNA. By means of immunoSEQ multiplex PCR, TCR beta CDR3 spanning 54 Vbeta and 13 Jbeta underwent amplification. TCRdb reanalysed the immunoSEQ multiplex PCR reads using MiXCR and keeps one entry per CDR3 protein. Among some 300,000 distinct CDR3 sequences, 85% were seen once, and the ten largest hold over 0.1%. V was shortened by 2 bases and J by 2 bases, with 12 bases between the two germline ends. The CDR3 has 15 residues. CDR1 and CDR2 (germline): LNHDA, SQIVND (reference sequence).

The sequencing sample was made of CD8+ T cells from PBMCs. The sequence was collected from a human donor with multiple sclerosis. The V and J genes are TRBV19 and TRBJ2-5; D not certain. CDR3 residues: CASSIRRTEQETQYF. The CDR3 nucleotides read TGTGCCAGTAGTATAAGGCGGACCGAACAAGAGACCCAGTACTTC.